This T cell receptor beta chain was documented in a study of CD8 T cells in ankylosing spondylitis. CDR1 ENHRY and CDR2 SYGVKD come from the germline V gene. The CDR3 length is 14 residues. The V gene end was trimmed by 11 bases and the J gene end by 10 bases; junction bases not matched to a gene: 15. A quantitative 5'-RACE method, one with molecular barcodes, was used to make TCR beta libraries. Via MiXCR, TCRdb re-called the 5' RACE reads, giving one row per CDR3 protein. The sample comprises some 250,000 distinct CDR3 sequences, roughly 8.6% of which are singletons, and about 6.8% rests with the top ten. Notes on the study in general: In the blood and synovial fluid of reactive arthritis, some motif variants had been previously reported. Clones tied to disease were said to be significantly enriched in matched ankylosing spondylitis synovial fluid. There was a TCR beta motif, made of fewer than 10 highly homologous variants, that appeared characteristic of ankylosing spondylitis blood.

A remark on this clonotype: Its antigen is currently unknown.

The rearrangement links TRBV10-3 to TRBJ2-1; 9 bases are a match to TRBD2. Sequenced sample: blood, either unsorted or a sorted T cell fraction (not recorded which). The TCR was taken from a male donor with ankylosing spondylitis or in good health (not recorded which). The CDR3 DNA follows: TGTGCCTCCACTAGCGGGCTGACCTCGGGGGAGCAGTTCTTC. Amino acid sequence: CASTSGLTSGEQFF.